This TCR beta chain was obtained from a study of blood T cell repertoires in COVID-19. Sequencing was performed with immunoSEQ multiplex PCR; in TCRdb, only in-frame clones are kept and a portion is missing. The sample holds approximately 210,000 clones, more than 75% seen once. This CDR3 region has 14 residues. The trim removed 2 bases at V and 8 bases at J, leaving 3 bases unmatched. Germline loops: CDR1 LNHDA, CDR2 SQIVND (reference sequence). This TCR came from a woman between 40 and 55 years old with acute or convalescent COVID-19. This chain joins TRBV19 and TRBJ1-2; TRBD1 aligns across 12 bases. The sequencing sample was made of peripheral blood. The CDR3 DNA sequence: TGTGCCAGTAGTATAAGGGACAGGGGGCTCGGCTACACCTTC. This encodes CASSIRDRGLGYTF.